This T cell receptor (beta chain) appears in the sequencing data of a study of T cell responses to AZD1222 COVID-19 vaccine. Second-dose recipients at about 4 or about 12 weeks were treated as one pooled group. Regarding the study as a whole: Females made up more of the donors, who were largely white British, and clonal diversity may have come out too low. Variant regions that are unmutated are reportedly the target of nearly half of spike-specific TCRs. Repertoire sampling occurred only after the peak T cell response.

Assay: immunoSEQ multiplex PCR; the TCRdb copy retains only in-frame clones and omits some. The sample lists 140,000 to 150,000 clones, around 83% occurring once. Concerning this clone itself: The antigen is not known.

The J segment lost 6 bases and the V segment lost 3 bases, leaving 7 bases of the junction unmatched. Germline V gene sequence: CDR1 LNHDA, CDR2 SQIVND (reference sequence). The CDR3 totals 14 residues. V is TRBV19 and J is TRBJ1-1, with TRBD1 identical over 7 bases. This specimen was peripheral blood, taken 28 days after the second AZD1222 dose. The source of this sequence is an adult who received the AZD1222 COVID-19 vaccine. The CDR3 spells CASSMFQGGAEAFF. DNA for the CDR3: TGTGCCAGTAGTATGTTCCAGGGGGGTGCTGAAGCTTTCTTT.